This passage covers 27 T cell receptor beta chains from one sample sequenced in a study of patients and donors after allogeneic stem cell transplantation. TCRdb ran MiXCR on the RT-PCR reads and lists one entry per CDR3 protein. Of about a million distinct CDR3 sequences listed, roughly 17% are singletons. Input material: blood, either unsorted or a sorted T cell fraction (not recorded which). These receptors originate from a human donor who was either an allogeneic HSCT recipient or a stem cell or donor lymphocyte infusion donor (not recorded which). It is not recorded whose cells these are; they may come from a transplant donor.

The rearrangement joins TRBV2 to TRBJ1-1, with 9 bases identical to TRBD1. The germline CDR1 and CDR2 sequences are SNHLY and FYNNEI. The CDR3 length is 14 residues. V was clipped by 7 bases and J by 1 base; unmatched bases: 4. The CDR3 spells CASIPDRGNTEAFF. Here the CDR3 DNA reads TGTGCCAGCATTCCGGACAGGGGGAACACTGAAGCTTTCTTT.

This clonotype was seen more than once but under ten times. The chain recombines TRBV7-3 with TRBJ2-1; possible D gene TRBD2, 6 bases. The CDR3 is 15 residues long. Germline values: CDR1 SGHTA, CDR2 FQGTGA. V shed 3 bases and J shed 7 bases, with 16 bases lying between them. Here the CDR3 reads CASSLEGGVWNEQFF. CDR3 DNA: TGTGCCAGCAGCTTGGAGGGTGGAGTGTGGAATGAGCAGTTCTTC.

This clonotype came up many times. The chain employs TRBV20-1 and TRBJ1-2; D remains unclear. V lost 5 bases and J 3 bases, leaving 10 bases between the germline ends. This CDR3 contains 12 residues. From germline, CDR1 is DFQATT and CDR2 SNEGSKA (reference sequence). This CDR3 is CSAPFGDYGYTF. The CDR3 nucleotides read TGCAGTGCTCCATTCGGTGACTATGGCTACACCTTC.

This chain links TRBV29-1 with TRBJ1-4; no clear D. In germline, CDR1 is SQVTM, CDR2 ANQGSEA. Trimming took 3 bases from V and 7 from J, leaving 12 bases between them. This CDR3 has 13 amino acids. Here the CDR3 reads CSVEEGLGEKLFF. The CDR3 region has the DNA TGCAGCGTTGAGGAGGGTTTGGGTGAAAAACTGTTTTTT.

The rearrangement uses TRBV30 and TRBJ2-1; 7 bases are a match to TRBD2. Germline CDR1 and CDR2: GTSNPN and SVGIG (reference sequence). This CDR3 has 16 residues. With 5 bases clipped from V and 1 base from J, the junction kept 11 bases outside the gene matches. The CDR3 region has the DNA TGTGCCTGGGCAACCGGGACTACACTATCCTACAATGAGCAGTTCTTC. Its translation is CAWATGTTLSYNEQFF.

This clonotype was recorded at least ten times. The chain carries TRBV12-3 or TRBV12-4 and TRBJ2-7; D is perhaps TRBD1 (6 bases). This CDR3 comprises 14 residues. Between the trimmed V and J ends, which lost 5 bases and 6 bases, there was a span of 17 bases. The CDR3 protein is CASSNQGNRREQYF. The CDR3 DNA follows: TGTGCCAGCAGTAATCAGGGGAATAGGCGCGAGCAGTACTTC.

This clonotype was observed a handful of times. The gene calls are TRBV5-8 and TRBJ2-5, with 10 bases fitting TRBD2. Germline trimming cut 0 bases from V and 5 bases from J; bases unmatched to any gene: 10. From germline, CDR1 is SGHTS and CDR2 YDEGEE. There are 17 residues in the CDR3. DNA for the CDR3: TGTGCCAGCAGCTTGGCCGATAGCGGGGGGCTAATGGAGACCCAGTACTTC. This sequence encodes CASSLADSGGLMETQYF.

This clonotype was seen more than once but under ten times. This chain joins TRBV12-3 or TRBV12-4 and TRBJ2-1, with 15 bases identical to TRBD2. CDR3 length equals 17 residues. J gave up 6 bases and V 5 bases, and 8 bases lay outside the gene matches. The DNA of the CDR3 is TGTGCCAGCAGTACCGGGACTAGCGGGAGGTATTCCAATGAGCAGTTCTTC. Its protein is CASSTGTSGRYSNEQFF.

This clonotype occurred many times. The chain joins TRBV29-1 to TRBJ1-2, with a tentative D call TRBD1 (5 bases). Germline loops: CDR1 SQVTM, CDR2 ANQGSEA. There are 13 residues in the CDR3. V lost 6 bases and J lost 7, with 18 bases in between. DNA of the CDR3: TGCAGCGTGATAACAGGCCGCGGAAGTGGCTACACCTTC. It translates to CSVITGRGSGYTF.

This clonotype has a handful of counts. This CDR3 reads CASSATGAETQYF. CDR3 nucleotide sequence: TGCGCCAGCAGCGCTACAGGGGCAGAGACCCAGTACTTC. The chain employs TRBV5-1 and TRBJ2-5, with TRBD1 identical over 7 bases. After removal of 4 bases from V and 4 bases from J, the junction contained 4 bases not matched to a gene. Germline V lookup: CDR1 SGHRS, CDR2 YFSETQ. The CDR3 covers 13 residues.

This clonotype was picked up a small number of times. The chain uses TRBV30 and TRBJ1-1; 7 bases are shared with TRBD1. Germline V lookup: CDR1 GTSNPN, CDR2 SVGIG (reference sequence). V lost 0 bases, J lost 6 bases, and 4 bases stayed unmatched. This CDR3 region has 13 residues. The CDR3 nucleotides read TGTGCCTGGAGTGTGGGACAGAAGGCTGAAGCTTTCTTT. This gives the protein CAWSVGQKAEAFF.

V usage is TRBV20-1 and J usage is TRBJ2-7; D is undetermined. The CDR3 contains 13 residues. Germline V gives CDR1 DFQATT, CDR2 SNEGSKA (reference sequence). Trimming cost V 3 bases and J 0 bases, with 9 bases left between them. CDR3 in DNA: TGCAGTGCTAGGACTGCCGCCTCCTACGAGCAGTACTTC. Protein: CSARTAASYEQYF.

This clonotype was counted ten times or more. The chain employs TRBV29-1 and TRBJ1-1; 8 bases fit TRBD1. The germline CDR1 and CDR2 sequences are SQVTM and ANQGSEA. V gave up 4 bases and J gave up 4 bases; unmatched junction bases: 5. The CDR3 has 13 residues. DNA for the CDR3: TGCAGCGTTGCCCGACAGGGGATCACTGAAGCTTTCTTT. Protein: CSVARQGITEAFF.

J is TRBJ1-1 and V is TRBV10-3, with D possibly being TRBD1 (5 bases). CDR1 ENHRY and CDR2 SYGVKD come from the germline V gene. Trimming left V 11 bases short and J 0 bases short, with 13 bases between. CDR3 length: 13 residues. CDR3 sequence: CAARVSMNTEAFF. For the CDR3, the DNA is TGTGCCGCCAGGGTTTCCATGAACACTGAAGCTTTCTTT.

This clonotype was seen a few times. V is TRBV20-1 and J is TRBJ2-7, with unresolved D. This CDR3 region has 15 residues. Trimming took 0 bases from V and 2 from J, leaving 14 bases between them. Germline CDR1 DFQATT, CDR2 SNEGSKA (reference sequence). For the CDR3, the DNA is TGCAGTGCTAGAGAATTGACCCAAAGAACCTACGAGCAGTACTTC. This gives the protein CSARELTQRTYEQYF.

This clonotype was counted many times. The V and J genes are TRBV10-3 and TRBJ2-5, with 7 bases matching TRBD1. The length of the CDR3 is 14 residues. V dropped 6 bases and J dropped 5; count of bases not matched to a gene: 9. Germline CDR1 reads ENHRY; CDR2 reads SYGVKD. The CDR3 region has the DNA TGTGCCATCAGCAACGACAGGGTACGGGAGACCCAGTACTTC. This translates into CAISNDRVRETQYF.

Many counts were recorded for this clonotype. The rearrangement links TRBV5-1 to TRBJ1-1, with D uncertain. V dropped 1 base and J dropped 0 bases, with 4 bases sitting between them. Germline V gene data show CDR1 as SGHRS and CDR2 as YFSETQ. The length of the CDR3 is 13 residues. The CDR3 bases are TGCGCCAGCAGCTTGAAGGTGAACACTGAAGCTTTCTTT. Translated, it gives CASSLKVNTEAFF.

This chain links TRBV7-9 with TRBJ2-1, with TRBD2 identical over 9 bases. V trimming: 5 bases; J trimming: 7 bases; junction bases outside the gene matches: 9. The CDR3 has 15 residues. Germline loops: CDR1 SEHNR, CDR2 FQNEAQ (reference sequence). The CDR3 nucleotides are TGTGCCAGCAGCCCGACCGGACTAGCGCCTAATGAGCAGTTCTTC. It is translated as CASSPTGLAPNEQFF.

This chain joins TRBV6-1 and TRBJ2-3; 7 bases are shared with TRBD1. Germline V gene sequence: CDR1 MNHNS, CDR2 SASEGT. The V gene end was trimmed by 0 bases and the J gene end by 2 bases; junction bases not matched to a gene: 8. CDR3 length: 17 residues. CDR3 protein: CASSEALGRGNTDTQYF. The CDR3 region has the DNA TGTGCCAGCAGTGAAGCGCTGGGCAGGGGGAACACAGATACGCAGTATTTT.

This sequence joins TRBV5-6 and TRBJ2-5; the D is unclear. The CDR3 is 13 amino acids. V gave up 7 bases and J gave up 1 base, with 11 bases separating them. CDR1 and CDR2 (germline): SGHDT, YYEEEE. The CDR3 sequence is CASHFAVQETQYF. The CDR3 DNA sequence: TGTGCCAGCCACTTCGCGGTCCAAGAGACCCAGTACTTC.

This clonotype was observed many times. The V call is TRBV12-3 or TRBV12-4, the J call TRBJ1-1; 8 positions match TRBD1. V dropped 3 bases and J dropped 4; count of bases not matched to a gene: 4. CDR3 length: 14 amino acids. The DNA for the CDR3 is TGTGCCAGCAGTTTTCAGGGGGCCATCACTGAAGCTTTCTTT. Translation gives CASSFQGAITEAFF.

The chain uses TRBV7-2 and TRBJ2-1, with D hard to call. Trimming stripped 4 bases from V and 0 bases from J, with 7 bases between. The CDR3 spans 14 residues. Germline CDR1 reads SGHTA; CDR2 reads FQGNSA. The CDR3 sequence: CASSSYGSYNEQFF. The CDR3 region has the DNA TGTGCCAGCAGCTCGTACGGCTCCTACAATGAGCAGTTCTTC.

This clonotype has a handful of counts. V gene TRBV12-3 or TRBV12-4 combines with J gene TRBJ2-7; D not certain. CDR3 length equals 14 residues. V was clipped by 6 bases and J by 0 bases, with 12 bases between them. This CDR3 is CASSISRSSYEQYF. The CDR3 DNA follows: TGTGCCAGCAGCATTAGCCGTAGCTCCTACGAGCAGTACTTC.

A few counts support this clonotype. The CDR3 region has the DNA TGTGCCAGCAGTAGCTTAAGACTCCCTAATTCACCCCTCCACTTT. Amino acids: CASSSLRLPNSPLHF. The chain couples TRBV6-1 to TRBJ1-6; D gene ambiguous. Deletions cut 5 bases from V and 6 bases from J, with 14 bases between. The CDR3 is 15 amino acids. Per germline, CDR1 MNHNS and CDR2 SASEGT.

The J gene is TRBJ2-7, the V gene TRBV27; TRBD2 matches at 8 bases. This CDR3 has 15 amino acids. The J segment lost 6 bases and the V segment lost 3 bases, leaving 10 bases of the junction unmatched. The V gene's germline CDR1 is MNHEY and CDR2 SMNVEV (reference sequence). The CDR3 bases are TGTGCCAGCAGTTTCGAGACCGGGGGGGCGGCCGAGCAGTACTTC. Protein: CASSFETGGAAEQYF.

This clonotype was detected only a few times. This chain links TRBV4-1 with TRBJ1-3; no definite D call. From germline, CDR1 is MGHRA and CDR2 YSYEKL. The CDR3 is 18 amino acids. V lost 0 bases, J lost 4 bases, and 19 bases lay in between. For the CDR3, the DNA is TGCGCCAGCAGCCAAGAGTATGTGAGGAACCCCTCCGGAAACACCATATATTTT. Its protein product is CASSQEYVRNPSGNTIYF.

In this sample, this clonotype turned up a few times. The V call is TRBV12-3 or TRBV12-4, the J call TRBJ2-7; D might be TRBD2 (5 bases). V lost 3 bases and J 3 bases, leaving 12 bases between the germline ends. This CDR3 is built from 14 residues. Here the CDR3 DNA reads TGTGCCAGCAGTTTTACCGGAGGCTACTACGAGCAGTACTTC. It encodes CASSFTGGYYEQYF.